These 11 T cell receptor beta chains were all obtained from the same sample, sequenced in a study of CD8 T cells in ankylosing spondylitis. MiXCR, applied by TCRdb to the 5' RACE reads, yields one record per CDR3 protein. The sample includes over 100,000 distinct CDR3 sequences, roughly 10% seen only once; the top ten take 3.5% to 5%. The sequencing sample was made of blood, either unsorted or a sorted T cell fraction (not recorded which). These receptor sequences come from a female donor with ankylosing spondylitis or in good health (not recorded which).

This rearrangement joins TRBV20-1 to TRBJ2-1; D not resolved. The CDR3 contains 13 residues. V shed 7 bases and J shed 8 bases, with 18 bases lying between them. The germline V gene encodes CDR1 DFQATT and CDR2 SNEGSKA (reference sequence). Here the CDR3 reads CSVRPWSSHEQFF. CDR3 in DNA: TGCAGTGTTCGCCCCTGGAGCTCCCATGAGCAGTTCTTC.

There are many counts of this clonotype. This chain links TRBV19 with TRBJ2-3, with 7 bases lining up with TRBD2. CDR1 is LNHDA and CDR2 is SQIVND in the germline V gene (reference sequence). The CDR3 extends over 14 amino acids. The V and J ends lost 4 bases and 2 bases, in that order; junction bases with no gene match: 3. The CDR3 DNA reads TGTGCCAGTAGTACTCGGGACTACACAGATACGCAGTATTTT. It translates to CASSTRDYTDTQYF.

This clonotype was counted many times. The rearrangement uses TRBV6-2 or TRBV6-3 and TRBJ2-7, with D hard to call. CDR3 length equals 11 residues. Germline assignment: CDR1 MNHEY and CDR2 SVGEGT. Trimming removed 0 bases from V and 5 bases from J, with 2 bases in between. The CDR3, as DNA: TGTGCCAGCAGTTACTCGAACGAGCAGTACTTC. Encoded protein: CASSYSNEQYF.

V usage is TRBV12-3 or TRBV12-4 and J usage is TRBJ2-2, with D unclear. The CDR3 is 11 amino acids. V lost 6 bases and J lost 7, with 6 bases in between. CDR3 protein: CASRDRGELFF. Here the CDR3 DNA reads TGTGCCAGCAGGGACCGCGGGGAGCTGTTTTTT.

Comment on this clonotype: A much larger clone differs from this one at a single base, so this may be a read error. The CDR3 reads CASRRDSYEQSF. In DNA, the CDR3 is TGTGCCAGCAGAAGGGACTCTTACGAGCAGTCCTTC. V and J are TRBV7-9 and TRBJ2-7, with D possibly matching TRBD2 (6 bases). Looked up from germline, CDR1 is SEHNR and CDR2 is FQNEAQ (reference sequence). The CDR3 has 12 amino acids.

In this sample, this clonotype turned up many times. This sequence joins TRBV18 and TRBJ2-3; unclear D gene. The germline gives CDR1 KGHSH, CDR2 LQKENI. The CDR3 contains 15 residues. V was trimmed by 6 bases and J by 1 base, leaving 14 bases between them. CDR3 in amino acids: CASSPPRTGTDTQYF. DNA for the CDR3: TGTGCCAGCTCCCCGCCGCGGACCGGCACAGATACGCAGTATTTT.

The table lists this clonotype with many counts. The chain carries TRBV28 and TRBJ1-5, with D possibly matching TRBD1 (5 bases). Trimming removed 7 bases at V and 4 bases at J, with 26 bases between. The CDR3 has 18 residues. Germline V lookup: CDR1 MDHEN, CDR2 SYDVKM. In nucleotides, the CDR3 is TGTGCCAGCACTAGTATCGGGACCTGGGCTCTTCGGAATCAGCCCCAGCATTTT. It codes for CASTSIGTWALRNQPQHF.

The table lists this clonotype with many counts. The chain joins TRBV3-1 to TRBJ1-1; no clear D gene. The CDR3 consists of 13 residues. The V gene lost 3 bases and the J gene lost 4 bases, with 9 bases spanning the gap. Germline-derived CDR1 and CDR2 are LGHDT and YNNKEL (reference sequence). As DNA, the CDR3 is TGTGCCAGCAGCCATTCCAGCGGCACTGAAGCTTTCTTT. Protein sequence: CASSHSSGTEAFF.

In its sample, this clonotype was seen many times. V gene TRBV4-1 combines with J gene TRBJ2-1; D is unclear. V lost 4 bases and J 9 bases, leaving 19 bases between the germline ends. Looked up from germline, CDR1 is MGHRA and CDR2 is YSYEKL. The CDR3 has 15 residues. The CDR3 is CASSRPFGRAGEQFF. As DNA, the CDR3 is TGCGCCAGCAGCCGGCCTTTCGGAAGAGCAGGTGAGCAGTTCTTC.

This clonotype appeared many times. V and J are TRBV28 and TRBJ1-1; 8 bases are a match to TRBD1. CDR1 is MDHEN, CDR2 SYDVKM, per germline. The CDR3 totals 14 residues. The V and J ends lost 6 bases and 11 bases, in that order; junction bases with no gene match: 14. The CDR3: CASSSRTGQGEAFF. The CDR3 nucleotides are TGTGCCAGCAGCTCAAGGACAGGGCAGGGGGAGGCTTTCTTT.

This clonotype was found many times. This sequence joins TRBV11-2 and TRBJ2-2, with a weak D call TRBD2 (6 bases). Between the trimmed V and J ends, which lost 5 bases and 7 bases, there was a span of 17 bases. The germline gives CDR1 SGHAT, CDR2 FQNNGV. This CDR3 has 15 amino acids. CDR3 in DNA: TGTGCCAGCAGCCATCCTGCGGGGAAAGGCGGGGAGCTGTTTTTT. As protein: CASSHPAGKGGELFF.